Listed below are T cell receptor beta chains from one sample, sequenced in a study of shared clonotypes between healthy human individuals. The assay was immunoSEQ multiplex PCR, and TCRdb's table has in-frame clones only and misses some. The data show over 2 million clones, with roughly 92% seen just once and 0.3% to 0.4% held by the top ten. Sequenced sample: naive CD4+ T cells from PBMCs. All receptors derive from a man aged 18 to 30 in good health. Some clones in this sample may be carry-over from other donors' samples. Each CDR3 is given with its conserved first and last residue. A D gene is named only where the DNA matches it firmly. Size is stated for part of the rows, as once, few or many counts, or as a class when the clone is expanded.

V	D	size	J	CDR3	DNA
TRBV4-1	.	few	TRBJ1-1	CASSQGSGGTEAFF	TGCGCCAGCAGCCAAGGGTCCGGGGGCACTGAAGCTTTCTTT
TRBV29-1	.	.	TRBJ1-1	CSVASGSTEAFF	TGCAGCGTTGCCTCAGGGTCTACTGAAGCTTTCTTT
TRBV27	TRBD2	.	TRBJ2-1	CASSLNGLAEINEQFF	TGTGCCAGCAGTTTAAATGGTCTAGCGGAAATCAATGAGCAGTTCTTC
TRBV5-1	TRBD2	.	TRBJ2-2	CASSSLAGAGELFF	TGCGCCAGCTCATCACTAGCGGGAGCCGGGGAGCTGTTTTTT
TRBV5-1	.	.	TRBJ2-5	CASSLDAISETQYF	TGCGCCAGCAGCTTGGATGCTATCTCAGAGACCCAGTACTTC
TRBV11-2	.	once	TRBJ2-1	CASSLLSVGEQFF	TGTGCCAGCAGCCTACTTAGTGTAGGGGAGCAGTTCTTC
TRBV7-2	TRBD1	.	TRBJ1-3	CASSLVAGGDGNTIYF	TGTGCCAGCAGCTTAGTCGCAGGGGGAGATGGAAACACCATATATTTT
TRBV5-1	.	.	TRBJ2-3	CASSLAGGTDTQYF	TGCGCCAGCAGCTTGGCGGGAGGCACAGATACGCAGTATTTT
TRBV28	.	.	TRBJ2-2	CASNRAEGGELFF	TGTGCCAGCAACAGGGCCGAGGGCGGGGAGCTGTTTTTT
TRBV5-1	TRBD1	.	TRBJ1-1	CASSLAKGQANTEAFF	TGCGCCAGCAGCTTGGCTAAGGGACAGGCGAACACTGAAGCTTTCTTT
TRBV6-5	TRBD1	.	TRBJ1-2	CASTAGQRGNYGYTF	TGTGCCAGCACCGCGGGACAGCGTGGAAACTATGGCTACACCTTC
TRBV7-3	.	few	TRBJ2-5	CASSPYGGETQYF	TGTGCCAGCAGCCCATACGGTGGGGAGACCCAGTACTTC
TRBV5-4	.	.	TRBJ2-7	CASSLEPIGGSYEQYF	TGTGCCAGCAGCTTGGAACCGATTGGGGGATCCTACGAGCAGTACTTC
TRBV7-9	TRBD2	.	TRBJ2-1	CASSPGLDLNEQFF	TGTGCCAGCAGCCCGGGACTAGACCTCAATGAGCAGTTCTTC
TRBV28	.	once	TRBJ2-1	CASNQRTGRDEQFF	TGTGCCAGCAATCAGCGTACAGGGCGCGATGAGCAGTTCTTC
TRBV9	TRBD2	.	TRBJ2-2	CASSRSAGGTVGELFF	TGTGCCAGCAGCCGATCCGCGGGAGGAACCGTCGGGGAGCTGTTTTTT
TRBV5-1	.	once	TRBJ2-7	CASSLVSEQYF	TGCGCCAGCAGCTTGGTCTCCGAGCAGTACTTC
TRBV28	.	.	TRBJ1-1	CASSLVPPGTEAFF	TGTGCCAGCAGTTTAGTCCCCCCGGGTACTGAAGCTTTCTTT
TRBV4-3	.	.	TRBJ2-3	CASSQDDGFTDTQYF	TGCGCCAGCAGCCAAGATGACGGATTCACAGATACGCAGTATTTT
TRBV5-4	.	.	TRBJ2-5	CASSFRGRRVETQYF	TGTGCCAGCAGCTTTAGGGGACGGCGGGTCGAGACCCAGTACTTC
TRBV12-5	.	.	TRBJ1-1	CASGLRMNTEAFF	TGTGCTAGTGGTTTGCGCATGAACACTGAAGCTTTCTTT
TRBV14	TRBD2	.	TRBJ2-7	CASSPGLAVPYEQYF	TGTGCCAGCAGCCCCGGACTAGCGGTACCCTACGAGCAGTACTTC